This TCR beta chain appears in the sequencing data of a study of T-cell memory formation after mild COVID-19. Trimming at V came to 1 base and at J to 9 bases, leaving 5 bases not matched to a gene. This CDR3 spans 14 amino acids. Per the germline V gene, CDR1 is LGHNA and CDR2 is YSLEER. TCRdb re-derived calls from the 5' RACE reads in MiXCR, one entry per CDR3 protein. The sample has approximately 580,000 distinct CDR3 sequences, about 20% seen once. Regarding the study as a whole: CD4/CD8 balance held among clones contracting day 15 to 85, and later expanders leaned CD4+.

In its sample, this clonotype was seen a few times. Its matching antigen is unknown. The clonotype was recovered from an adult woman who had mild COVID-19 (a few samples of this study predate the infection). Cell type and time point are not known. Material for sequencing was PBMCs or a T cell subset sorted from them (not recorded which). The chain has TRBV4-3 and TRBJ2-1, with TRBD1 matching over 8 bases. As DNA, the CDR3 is TGCGCCAGCAGCCAAGCAGACACAGGGGGTGAGCAGTTCTTC. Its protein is CASSQADTGGEQFF.